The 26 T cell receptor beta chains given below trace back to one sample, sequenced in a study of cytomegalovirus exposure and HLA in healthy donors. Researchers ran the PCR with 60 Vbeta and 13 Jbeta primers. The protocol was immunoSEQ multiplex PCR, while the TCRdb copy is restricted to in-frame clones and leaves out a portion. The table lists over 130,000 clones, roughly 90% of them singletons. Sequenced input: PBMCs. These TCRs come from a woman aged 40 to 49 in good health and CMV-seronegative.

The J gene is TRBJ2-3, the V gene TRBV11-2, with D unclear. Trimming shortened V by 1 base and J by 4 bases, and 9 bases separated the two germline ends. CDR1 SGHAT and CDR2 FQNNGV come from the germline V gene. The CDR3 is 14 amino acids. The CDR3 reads CASSLVVFPDTQYF. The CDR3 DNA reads TGTGCCAGCAGCTTAGTAGTATTTCCAGATACGCAGTATTTT.

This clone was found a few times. The CDR3 DNA reads as TGCGCCAGCAGCGAACATAACAGGGGGGTCTACGAGCAGTACTTC. Its translation is CASSEHNRGVYEQYF. The chain carries TRBV10-2 and TRBJ2-7; 8 bases map to TRBD1. The V segment lost 6 bases and the J segment 3 bases; nucleotides outside the gene matches: 10. Germline CDR1 WSHSY, CDR2 SAAADI. The CDR3 runs to 15 residues.

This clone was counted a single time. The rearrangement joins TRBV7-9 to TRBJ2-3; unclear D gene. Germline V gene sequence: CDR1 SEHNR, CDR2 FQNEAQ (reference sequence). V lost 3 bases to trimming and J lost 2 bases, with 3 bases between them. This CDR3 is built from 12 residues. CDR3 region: CASSFVTDTQYF. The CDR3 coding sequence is TGTGCCAGCAGCTTCGTCACAGATACGCAGTATTTT.

As DNA, the CDR3 is TGTGCCAGCAGTTCACAGGACTCCTATAATTCACCCCTCCACTTT. Translation: CASSSQDSYNSPLHF. The rearrangement links TRBV6-1 to TRBJ1-6; D is perhaps TRBD1 (5 bases). The V end was cut by 5 bases, the J end by 0 bases, with 8 bases between. In germline, CDR1 is MNHNS, CDR2 SASEGT. The CDR3 extends over 15 amino acids.

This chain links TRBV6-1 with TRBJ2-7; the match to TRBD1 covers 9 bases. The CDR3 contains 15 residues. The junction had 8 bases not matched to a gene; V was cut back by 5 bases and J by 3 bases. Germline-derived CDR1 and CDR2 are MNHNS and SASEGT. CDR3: CASSSPGQGHYEQYF. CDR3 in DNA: TGTGCCAGCAGTTCGCCGGGACAGGGACACTACGAGCAGTACTTC.

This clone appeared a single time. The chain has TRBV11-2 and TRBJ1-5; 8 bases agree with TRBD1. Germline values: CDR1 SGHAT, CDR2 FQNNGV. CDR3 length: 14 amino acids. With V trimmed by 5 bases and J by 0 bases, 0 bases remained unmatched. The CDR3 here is CASSGTGSNQPQHF. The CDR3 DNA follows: TGTGCCAGCAGCGGGACAGGTAGCAATCAGCCCCAGCATTTT. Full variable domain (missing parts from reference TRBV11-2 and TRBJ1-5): EAGVAQSPRYKIIEKRQSVAFWCNPISGHATLYWYQQILGQGPKLLIQFQNNGVVDDSQLPKDRFSAERLKGVDSTLKIQPAKLEDSAVYLCASSGTGSNQPQHFGDGTRLSIL.

CDR3 residues: CASSLGAGTDYGYTF. CDR3 nucleotides: TGTGCCAGCAGCTTAGGGGCCGGGACAGACTATGGCTACACCTTC. The genes are TRBV7-8 and TRBJ1-2; 7 nucleotides line up with TRBD1. The CDR3 sequence is 15 residues long. V shed 1 base and J 3 bases; nucleotides not matched to a gene: 5. Germline CDR1 is SGHVS and CDR2 is FQNEAQ.

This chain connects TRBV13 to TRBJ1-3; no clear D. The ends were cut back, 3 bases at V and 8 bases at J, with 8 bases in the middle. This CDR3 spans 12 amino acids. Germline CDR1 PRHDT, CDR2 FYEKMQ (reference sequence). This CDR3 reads CASSLVRDTIYF. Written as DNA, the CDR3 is TGTGCCAGCAGCTTGGTGAGAGACACCATATATTTT.

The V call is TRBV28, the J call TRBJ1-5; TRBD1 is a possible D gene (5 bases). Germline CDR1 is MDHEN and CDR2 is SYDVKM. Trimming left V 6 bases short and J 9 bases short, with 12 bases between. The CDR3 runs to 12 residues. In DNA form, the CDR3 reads TGTGCCAGCAGCCCAGGGTTTCGGCCCCAGCATTTT. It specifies CASSPGFRPQHF.

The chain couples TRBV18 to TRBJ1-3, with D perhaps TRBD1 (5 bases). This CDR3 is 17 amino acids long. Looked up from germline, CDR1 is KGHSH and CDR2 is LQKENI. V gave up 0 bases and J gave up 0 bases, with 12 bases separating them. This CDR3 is CASSPPSQAISGNTIYF. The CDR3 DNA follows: TGTGCCAGCTCACCACCGTCACAGGCGATCTCTGGAAACACCATATATTTT.

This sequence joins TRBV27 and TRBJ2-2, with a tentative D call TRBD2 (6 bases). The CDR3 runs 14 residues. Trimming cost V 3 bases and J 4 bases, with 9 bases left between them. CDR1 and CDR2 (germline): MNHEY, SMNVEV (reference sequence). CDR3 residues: CASSFGLPTGELFF. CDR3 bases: TGTGCCAGCAGTTTCGGACTACCCACCGGGGAGCTGTTTTTT.

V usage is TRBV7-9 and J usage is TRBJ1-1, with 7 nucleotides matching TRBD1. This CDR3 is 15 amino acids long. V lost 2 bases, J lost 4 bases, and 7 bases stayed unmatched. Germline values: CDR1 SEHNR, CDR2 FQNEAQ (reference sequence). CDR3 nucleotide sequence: TGTGCCAGCAGCTTACGGAGACAGGGTAGCACTGAAGCTTTCTTT. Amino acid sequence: CASSLRRQGSTEAFF.

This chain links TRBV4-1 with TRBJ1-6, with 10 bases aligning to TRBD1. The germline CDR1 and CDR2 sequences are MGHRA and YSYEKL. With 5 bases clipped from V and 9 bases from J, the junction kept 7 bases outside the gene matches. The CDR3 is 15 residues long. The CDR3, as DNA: TGCGCCAGCAGCTTGGGACAGGGGAGTTTTTCACCCCTCCACTTT. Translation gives CASSLGQGSFSPLHF.

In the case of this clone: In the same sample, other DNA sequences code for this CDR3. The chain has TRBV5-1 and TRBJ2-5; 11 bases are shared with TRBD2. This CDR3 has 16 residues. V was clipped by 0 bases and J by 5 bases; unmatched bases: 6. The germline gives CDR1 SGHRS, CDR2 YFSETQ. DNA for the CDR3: TGCGCCAGCAGCTTGGCCCTAGCGGGAGGCGCGGAGACCCAGTACTTC. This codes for CASSLALAGGAETQYF. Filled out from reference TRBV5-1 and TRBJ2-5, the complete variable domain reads KAGVTQTPRYLIKTRGQQVTLSCSPISGHRSVSWYQQTPGQGLQFLFEYFSETQRNKGNFPGRFSGRQFSNSRSEMNVSTLELGDSALYLCASSLALAGGAETQYFGPGTRLLVL.

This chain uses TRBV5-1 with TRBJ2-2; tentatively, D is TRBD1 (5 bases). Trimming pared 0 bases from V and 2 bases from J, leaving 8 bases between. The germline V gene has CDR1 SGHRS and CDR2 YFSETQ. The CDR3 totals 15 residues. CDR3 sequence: CASSLEGPNTGELFF. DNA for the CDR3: TGCGCCAGCAGCTTGGAGGGGCCAAACACCGGGGAGCTGTTTTTT.

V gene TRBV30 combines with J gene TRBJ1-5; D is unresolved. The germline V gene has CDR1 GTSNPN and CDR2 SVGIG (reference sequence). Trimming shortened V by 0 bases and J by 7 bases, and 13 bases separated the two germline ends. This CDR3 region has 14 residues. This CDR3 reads CAWSVAGFRQPQHF. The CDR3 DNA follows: TGTGCCTGGAGTGTGGCCGGGTTCCGGCAGCCCCAGCATTTT. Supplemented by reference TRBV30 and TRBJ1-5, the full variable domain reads SQTIHQWPATLVQPVGSPLSLECTVEGTSNPNLYWYRQAAGRGLQLLFYSVGIGQISSEVPQNLSASRPQDRQFILSSKKLLLSDSGFYLCAWSVAGFRQPQHFGDGTRLSIL.

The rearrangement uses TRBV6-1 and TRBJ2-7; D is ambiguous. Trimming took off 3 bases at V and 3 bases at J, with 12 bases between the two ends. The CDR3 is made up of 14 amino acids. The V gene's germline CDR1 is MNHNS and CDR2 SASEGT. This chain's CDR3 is CASSEGTDLYEQYF. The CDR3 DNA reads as TGTGCCAGCAGTGAGGGTACAGACCTCTACGAGCAGTACTTC.

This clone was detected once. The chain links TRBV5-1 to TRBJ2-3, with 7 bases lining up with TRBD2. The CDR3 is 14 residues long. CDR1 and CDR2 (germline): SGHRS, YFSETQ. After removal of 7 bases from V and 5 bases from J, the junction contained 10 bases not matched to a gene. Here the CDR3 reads CASGQRDSRDTQYF. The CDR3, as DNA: TGCGCCAGCGGGCAGCGGGATTCCCGAGATACGCAGTATTTT.

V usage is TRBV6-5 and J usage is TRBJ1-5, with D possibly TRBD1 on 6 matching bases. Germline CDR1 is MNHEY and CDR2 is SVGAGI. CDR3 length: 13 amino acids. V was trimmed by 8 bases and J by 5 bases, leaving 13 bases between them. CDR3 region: CASRDNTDQPQHF. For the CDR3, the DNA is TGTGCCAGCCGGGACAACACGGATCAGCCCCAGCATTTT.

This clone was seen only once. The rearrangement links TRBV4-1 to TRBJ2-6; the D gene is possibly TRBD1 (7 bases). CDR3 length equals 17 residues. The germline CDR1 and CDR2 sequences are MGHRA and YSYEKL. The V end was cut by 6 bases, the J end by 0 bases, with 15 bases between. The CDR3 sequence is CASSRDSGPSGANVLTF. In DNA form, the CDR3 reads TGCGCCAGCAGTCGGGACAGCGGGCCCTCTGGGGCCAACGTCCTGACTTTC.

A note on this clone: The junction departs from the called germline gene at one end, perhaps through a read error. CDR3 nucleotide sequence: TGTTCCAGCAGCGGAGGGGTCCTACATCAGAATGAGCAGTTCTTC. Protein sequence: CSSSGGVLHQNEQFF. The rearrangement links TRBV7-9 to TRBJ2-1; D may be TRBD2 (6 bases). There are 15 residues in the CDR3. Germline V CDR1 and CDR2: SEHNR, FQNEAQ (reference sequence).

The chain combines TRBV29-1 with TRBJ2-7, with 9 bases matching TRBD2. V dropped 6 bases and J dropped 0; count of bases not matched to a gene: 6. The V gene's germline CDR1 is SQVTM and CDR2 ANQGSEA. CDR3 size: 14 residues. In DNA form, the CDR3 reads TGCAGCGTGGCGGGACTAGCTAGCTCCTACGAGCAGTACTTC. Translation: CSVAGLASSYEQYF.

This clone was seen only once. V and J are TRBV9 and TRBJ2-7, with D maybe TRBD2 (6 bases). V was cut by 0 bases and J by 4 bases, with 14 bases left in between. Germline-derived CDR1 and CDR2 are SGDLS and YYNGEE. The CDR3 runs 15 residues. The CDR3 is CASSVGSGAPYEQYF. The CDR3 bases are TGTGCCAGCAGCGTAGGGTCGGGAGCGCCTTACGAGCAGTACTTC.

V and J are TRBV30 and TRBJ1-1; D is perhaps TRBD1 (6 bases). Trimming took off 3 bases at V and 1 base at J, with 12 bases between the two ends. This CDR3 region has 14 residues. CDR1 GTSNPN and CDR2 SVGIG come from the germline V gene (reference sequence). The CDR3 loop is CAWRGTSRNTEAFF. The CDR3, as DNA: TGTGCCTGGAGGGGGACATCTAGGAACACTGAAGCTTTCTTT. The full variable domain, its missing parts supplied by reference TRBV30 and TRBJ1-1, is SQTIHQWPATLVQPVGSPLSLECTVEGTSNPNLYWYRQAAGRGLQLLFYSVGIGQISSEVPQNLSASRPQDRQFILSSKKLLLSDSGFYLCAWRGTSRNTEAFFGQGTRLTVV.

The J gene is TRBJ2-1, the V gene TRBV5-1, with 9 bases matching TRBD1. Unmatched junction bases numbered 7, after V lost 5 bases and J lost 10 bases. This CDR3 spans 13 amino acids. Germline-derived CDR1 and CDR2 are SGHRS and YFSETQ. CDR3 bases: TGCGCCAGCAGTAACCGGGACAGGGAAGAGCAGTTCTTC. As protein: CASSNRDREEQFF.

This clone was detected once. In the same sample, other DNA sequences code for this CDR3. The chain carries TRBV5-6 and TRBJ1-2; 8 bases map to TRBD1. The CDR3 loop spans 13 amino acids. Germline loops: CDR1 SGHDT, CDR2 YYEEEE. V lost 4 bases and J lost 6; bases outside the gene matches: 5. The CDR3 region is CASSRGQGDGYTF. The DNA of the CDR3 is TGTGCCAGCAGCCGAGGACAGGGTGATGGCTACACCTTC.